One and the same sample provided the 10 T cell receptor beta chains below, sequenced in a study of blood T cell repertoires in COVID-19. Produced via immunoSEQ multiplex PCR; TCRdb's table is partial and in-frame only. The sample carries approximately 250,000 clones, 86% recorded once. The sequenced sample consisted of peripheral blood. The receptors stem from a man in his forties with active or convalescent COVID-19.

The chain carries TRBV6-5 and TRBJ2-7, with a possible D match to TRBD2 (7 bases). CDR1 and CDR2 (germline): MNHEY, SVGAGI. The length of the CDR3 is 12 residues. Trimming pared 1 base from V and 9 bases from J, leaving 10 bases between. CDR3 region: CASSYFGGRQYF. CDR3 nucleotide sequence: TGTGCCAGCAGTTACTTCGGGGGGCGGCAGTACTTC.

The chain carries TRBV9 and TRBJ1-2, with D uncertain. Trimming cost V 0 bases and J 6 bases, with 15 bases left between them. The CDR3 consists of 15 residues. CDR1 is SGDLS and CDR2 is YYNGEE in the germline V gene. Here the CDR3 DNA reads TGTGCCAGCAGCGTAGGTGGAGGGCTCTCGGATGGCTACACCTTC. Translation gives CASSVGGGLSDGYTF. Full variable domain (outside the CDR3, taken from reference TRBV9 and TRBJ1-2): DSGVTQTPKHLITATGQRVTLRCSPRSGDLSVYWYQQSLDQGLQFLIQYYNGEERAKGNILERFSAQQFPDLHSELNLSSLELGDSALYFCASSVGGGLSDGYTFGSGTRLTVV.

J is TRBJ1-5 and V is TRBV30; 8 bases fit TRBD1. The length of the CDR3 is 13 residues. V lost 2 bases to trimming and J lost 6 bases; unmatched junction nucleotides: 3. CDR1 GTSNPN and CDR2 SVGIG come from the germline V gene (reference sequence). The CDR3 here is CAWSKQGAQPQHF. In DNA, the CDR3 is TGTGCCTGGAGTAAGCAGGGGGCTCAGCCCCAGCATTTT.

The gene calls are TRBV3-1 (or the pseudogene TRBV3-2) and TRBJ1-5, with a possible D match to TRBD1 (6 bases). Between the trimmed V and J ends, which lost 2 bases and 5 bases, there was a span of 16 bases. CDR3 length: 16 amino acids. Germline CDR1 is LGHDT and CDR2 is YNNKEL (reference sequence). CDR3 nucleotides: TGTGCCAGCAGCCAAACCCTGGGCAGGGGCCATCAGCCCCAGCATTTT. Protein product: CASSQTLGRGHQPQHF.

V usage is TRBV7-8 and J usage is TRBJ2-3; D gene uncertain. The germline V gene encodes CDR1 SGHVS and CDR2 FQNEAQ. The CDR3 length is 15 residues. The ends were cut back, 7 bases at V and 1 base at J, with 15 bases in the middle. The CDR3 loop is CASTPLQFGTDTQYF. CDR3 coding DNA: TGTGCCAGCACCCCCCTACAGTTTGGCACAGATACGCAGTATTTT.

The chain couples TRBV9 to TRBJ2-2, with unresolved D. The CDR3 has 15 amino acids. Germline V CDR1 and CDR2: SGDLS, YYNGEE. Trimming removed 2 bases at V and 1 base at J, with 9 bases between. The DNA for the CDR3 is TGTGCCAGCAGCGTTAGCCGAGGGAACACCGGGGAGCTGTTTTTT. It translates to CASSVSRGNTGELFF.

This sequence joins TRBV6-5 and TRBJ2-2; 9 positions match TRBD1. CDR3 size: 12 residues. CDR1 and CDR2 from the germline V gene are MNHEY and SVGAGI. V shed 8 bases, J shed 8 bases, and the junction held 3 bases outside the gene matches. In nucleotides, the CDR3 is TGTGCCAGCGGGACAGGGAGTGGGGAGCTGTTTTTT. Translating gives CASGTGSGELFF.

The chain joins TRBV7-3 to TRBJ1-6; D gene unclear. The CDR3 covers 13 residues. V was clipped by 10 bases and J by 2 bases, with 9 bases between them. Per the germline V gene, CDR1 is SGHTA and CDR2 is FQGTGA. CDR3 nucleotide sequence: TGTGCCATCTCAACAGCCTATAATTCACCCCTCCACTTT. Translating gives CAISTAYNSPLHF.

The chain is built from TRBV3-1 (or the pseudogene TRBV3-2) and TRBJ1-5; perhaps TRBD1 as D (5 bases). The CDR3 length is 16 residues. V was trimmed by 1 base and J by 3 bases, leaving 13 bases between them. Germline loops: CDR1 LGHDT, CDR2 YNNKEL (reference sequence). CDR3 protein: CASSQGARGFNQPQHF. CDR3 bases: TGTGCCAGCAGCCAAGGCGCAAGGGGATTCAATCAGCCCCAGCATTTT.

DNA for the CDR3: TGTGCCAGCAGTGGACTAGGGGTAGATACGCAGTATTTT. Its translation: CASSGLGVDTQYF. The chain recombines TRBV6-6 with TRBJ2-3; TRBD2 matches at 7 bases. Trimming removed 5 bases from V and 5 bases from J; junction bases left unmatched: 4. The CDR3 has 13 amino acids. Germline CDR1 reads MNHNY; CDR2 reads SVGAGI (reference sequence).